This T cell receptor beta chain was captured in a study of T cells after yellow fever vaccination. Overall study findings and caveats: Most clones from primary vaccination resurfaced after the booster (96% CD4, around 89% CD8).

The TCR cDNA carried a universal primer site and UMIs from 5'RACE template switching. TCRdb independently ran MiXCR on the 5' RACE reads; one entry per CDR3 protein. This table has about 580,000 distinct CDR3 sequences, about a sixth appearing once. Unmatched junction bases numbered 8, after V lost 3 bases and J lost 7 bases. The CDR3 totals 14 residues. Germline V gene lookup returns CDR1 DFQATT and CDR2 SNEGSKA (reference sequence). As to this clonotype: Its antigen remains unidentified.

The sample here was PBMCs, taken 5 to 6 days after the first yellow fever vaccination. V and J are TRBV20-1 and TRBJ2-3; 9 positions match TRBD1. This TCR derives from a young man who received the YFV17D yellow fever vaccine. CDR3 nucleotides: TGCAGTGCTAGTGACAGGACAGGGGTCTATACGCAGTATTTT. Amino acids: CSASDRTGVYTQYF.